The 5 T cell receptor beta chains presented below share a single source sample, sequenced in a study of cytomegalovirus exposure and HLA in healthy donors. This PCR relied on a set of 60 Vbeta primers and 13 Jbeta primers. The repertoire was sequenced with immunoSEQ multiplex PCR; TCRdb's copy has only in-frame clones and lacks some. The table records about 100,000 clones, over 75% of them present only once. The sample consisted of PBMCs. These receptors were collected from a young man in good health and CMV-seronegative.

The chain links TRBV5-1 to TRBJ2-1, with D maybe TRBD1 (6 bases). Germline CDR1 reads SGHRS; CDR2 reads YFSETQ. The CDR3 sequence is 18 residues long. V was pared by 4 bases and J by 4 bases, with 24 bases between. The CDR3 DNA sequence: TGCGCCAGCAGCGACTCAATCGCGAGGACAGACTATTACAATGAGCAGTTCTTC. Its translation is CASSDSIARTDYYNEQFF.

This clone is a singleton in its sample. V and J are TRBV7-9 and TRBJ1-5; TRBD1 matches 9 bases. Germline V gene sequence: CDR1 SEHNR, CDR2 FQNEAQ (reference sequence). V trimming: 3 bases; J trimming: 4 bases; junction bases outside the gene matches: 4. This CDR3 contains 15 residues. CDR3 residues: CASSFGTGRNQPQHF. The CDR3 DNA is TGTGCCAGCAGCTTTGGGACAGGGAGAAATCAGCCCCAGCATTTT.

This chain links TRBV4-3 with TRBJ2-2; TRBD2 agrees at 11 bases. V lost 0 bases, J lost 3 bases, and 6 bases stayed unmatched. CDR1 is LGHNA and CDR2 is YSLEER in the germline V gene. The CDR3 extends over 18 amino acids. As DNA, the CDR3 is TGCGCCAGCAGCCAAGAGGTAGCGGGGGGGCCCTACACCGGGGAGCTGTTTTTT. As protein: CASSQEVAGGPYTGELFF.

V gene TRBV7-6 combines with J gene TRBJ2-1; 14 positions match TRBD2. CDR3 length: 18 residues. V lost 5 bases to trimming and J lost 6 bases; unmatched junction nucleotides: 12. Germline CDR1 reads SGHVS; CDR2 reads FNYEAQ. CDR3 region: CASSNPTSGRAVGNEQFF. CDR3 nucleotides: TGTGCCAGCAGCAACCCGACTAGCGGGAGGGCCGTGGGCAATGAGCAGTTCTTC.

The chain uses TRBV9 and TRBJ2-2; 7 bases match TRBD2. CDR1 SGDLS and CDR2 YYNGEE come from the germline V gene. The CDR3 is 17 amino acids. V dropped 0 bases and J dropped 1; count of bases not matched to a gene: 6. CDR3 protein: CASSVVGGTGNTGELFF. As DNA, the CDR3 is TGTGCCAGCAGCGTAGTCGGGGGGACGGGGAACACCGGGGAGCTGTTTTTT.